The 13 T cell receptor beta chains below all came from one sample that was sequenced in a study of OX40 agonist ivuxolimab in advanced cancers. Assay used: immunoSEQ multiplex PCR; TCRdb lists only in-frame clones, some missing. Among roughly 10,000 clones listed, around three fifths were seen once. This specimen consisted of CD4+ or CD8+ T cells sorted from blood, obtained in a trial of the OX40 agonist ivuxolimab. The receptors here all came from an adult with an advanced solid tumor such as melanoma, head and neck, liver or kidney cancer.

This clone turned up a few times. The chain links TRBV6-1 to TRBJ2-3; 7 bases fit TRBD1. The germline gives CDR1 MNHNS, CDR2 SASEGT. J gave up 4 bases and V 10 bases, and 14 bases lay outside the gene matches. CDR3 length: 15 residues. CDR3 sequence reads: CATWERGLDPDTQYF. As DNA, the CDR3 is TGTGCCACCTGGGAAAGGGGGCTGGATCCAGATACGCAGTATTTT.

The chain is built from TRBV11-2 and TRBJ1-2; possible D gene TRBD1, 6 bases. CDR1 and CDR2 (germline): SGHAT, FQNNGV. Trimming pared 0 bases from V and 2 bases from J, leaving 10 bases between. The length of the CDR3 is 15 residues. In DNA, the CDR3 is TGTGCCAGCAGCTTAGACCAGACAGGCAACTATGGCTACACCTTC. It translates to CASSLDQTGNYGYTF.

V and J are TRBV7-8 and TRBJ2-5, with D possibly being TRBD1 or TRBD2 (5 bases each). The germline gives CDR1 SGHVS, CDR2 FQNEAQ. The V and J ends lost 1 base and 12 bases respectively, with 9 bases between them. The CDR3 has 11 residues. Here the CDR3 reads CASSLGQREYF. Written as DNA, the CDR3 is TGTGCCAGCAGCTTAGGACAGAGGGAGTACTTC.

This sequence joins TRBV6-6 and TRBJ2-1, with D uncertain. The ends were cut back, 4 bases at V and 1 base at J, with 5 bases in the middle. The germline V gene encodes CDR1 MNHNY and CDR2 SVGAGI (reference sequence). This CDR3 has 13 amino acids. The CDR3, as DNA: TGTGCCAGCAGTTTTCAATCCTACAATGAGCAGTTCTTC. Its protein is CASSFQSYNEQFF.

This rearrangement joins TRBV11-3 to TRBJ2-7; 8 bases are shared with TRBD2. V trimming: 5 bases; J trimming: 2 bases; junction bases outside the gene matches: 8. The germline V gene encodes CDR1 SGHNT and CDR2 YENEEA. The length of the CDR3 is 15 residues. The CDR3 sequence: CASSPAGGYAYEQYF. The DNA of the CDR3 is TGTGCCAGCAGCCCGGCGGGAGGATACGCCTACGAGCAGTACTTC.

This clone was counted between two and nine times. V gene TRBV7-9 combines with J gene TRBJ2-4; D gene uncertain. Trimming cost V 8 bases and J 1 base, with 9 bases left between them. The CDR3 covers 13 residues. Germline V gives CDR1 SEHNR, CDR2 FQNEAQ (reference sequence). This CDR3 is CASQATAKNIQYF. For the CDR3, the DNA is TGTGCCAGCCAGGCCACCGCCAAAAACATTCAGTACTTC. Combining the CDR3 with reference TRBV7-9 and TRBJ2-4 gives the whole variable domain DTGVSQNPRHKITKRGQNVTFRCDPISEHNRLYWYRQTLGQGPEFLTYFQNEAQLEKSRLLSDRFSAERPKGSFSTLEIQRTEQGDSAMYLCASQATAKNIQYFGAGTRLSVL.

The gene calls are TRBV9 and TRBJ2-3; 14 nucleotides align to TRBD2. This CDR3 has 17 amino acids. Trimming cost V 0 bases and J 6 bases; bases outside gene matches: 6. Germline-derived CDR1 and CDR2 are SGDLS and YYNGEE. Written as DNA, the CDR3 is TGTGCCAGCAGCGTAGTTGGACTAGCGGGAGGACGCGATACGCAGTATTTT. It encodes CASSVVGLAGGRDTQYF.

By its share, this clone is medium-sized. This rearrangement joins TRBV15 to TRBJ1-2; D gene unclear. V dropped 1 base and J dropped 6 bases, with 15 bases sitting between them. This CDR3 is built from 15 residues. CDR1 is LNHNV, CDR2 YYDKDF, per germline (reference sequence). CDR3 amino acids: CATSRGHGRRDGYTF. CDR3 DNA sequence: TGTGCCACCAGCAGAGGCCACGGCAGGCGCGATGGCTACACCTTC.

This chain connects TRBV28 to TRBJ1-2, with TRBD1 matching over 12 bases. CDR1 and CDR2 (germline): MDHEN, SYDVKM. Trimming cost V 5 bases and J 8 bases; bases outside gene matches: 6. The CDR3 contains 14 residues. Written as DNA, the CDR3 is TGTGCCAGCAGTCCGGGACAGGGGGCGAGAGGCTACACCTTC. This translates into CASSPGQGARGYTF.

The gene calls are TRBV7-9 and TRBJ2-3; no reliable D call. Trimming took 4 bases from V and 4 from J, leaving 12 bases between them. CDR3 length: 14 residues. The V gene's germline CDR1 is SEHNR and CDR2 FQNEAQ (reference sequence). In DNA form, the CDR3 reads TGTGCCAGCAGCTCCTTAGTACCGCCAGATACGCAGTATTTT. Its protein is CASSSLVPPDTQYF. The complete variable domain, with remaining parts taken from reference TRBV7-9 and TRBJ2-3, reads DTGVSQNPRHKITKRGQNVTFRCDPISEHNRLYWYRQTLGQGPEFLTYFQNEAQLEKSRLLSDRFSAERPKGSFSTLEIQRTEQGDSAMYLCASSSLVPPDTQYFGPGTRLTVL.

This clone is medium-sized within its sample. The chain combines TRBV4-3 with TRBJ2-4, with 8 bases lining up with TRBD1. Germline values: CDR1 LGHNA, CDR2 YSLEER. The CDR3 loop spans 15 amino acids. Losses at the gene ends were 2 bases for V and 6 bases for J; bases not matched to a gene: 6. DNA for the CDR3: TGCGCCAGCAGCCAACAGGGGGCGCAGGGAAACATTCAGTACTTC. Translating gives CASSQQGAQGNIQYF.

The genes are TRBV19 and TRBJ2-1; 7 positions agree with TRBD2. Trimming cost V 3 bases and J 7 bases; bases outside gene matches: 3. This CDR3 is 13 amino acids long. Germline V lookup: CDR1 LNHDA, CDR2 SQIVND (reference sequence). The CDR3 reads CASSIRGGNEQFF. The CDR3, as DNA: TGTGCCAGTAGTATTAGGGGAGGGAATGAGCAGTTCTTC.

By sample share, this clone is medium-sized. The chain carries TRBV6-4 and TRBJ2-2; D is unresolved. The CDR3 is 13 amino acids. The germline gives CDR1 MRHNA, CDR2 SNTAGT. V lost 2 bases to trimming and J lost 3 bases, with 4 bases between them. CDR3 DNA sequence: TGTGCCAGCAGTGACGGGGACACCGGGGAGCTGTTTTTT. Translated, it gives CASSDGDTGELFF.